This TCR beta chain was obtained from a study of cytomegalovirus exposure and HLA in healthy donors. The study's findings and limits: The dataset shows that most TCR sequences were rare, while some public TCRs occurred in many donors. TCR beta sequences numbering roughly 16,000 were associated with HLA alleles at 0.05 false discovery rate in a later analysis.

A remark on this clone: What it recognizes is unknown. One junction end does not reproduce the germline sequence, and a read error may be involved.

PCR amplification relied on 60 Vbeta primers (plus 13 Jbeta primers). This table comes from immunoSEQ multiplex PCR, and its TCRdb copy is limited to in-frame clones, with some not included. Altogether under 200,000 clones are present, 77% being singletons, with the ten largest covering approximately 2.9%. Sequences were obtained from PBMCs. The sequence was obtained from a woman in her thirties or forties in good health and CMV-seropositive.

The CDR3 DNA reads as TGTGCCAGTAGTGTAGACAGGGAGGGCAATCAGCCCCAGCATTTT. It encodes CASSVDREGNQPQHF. The rearrangement joins TRBV19 to TRBJ1-5, with 7 bases that match TRBD1. The CDR3 loop spans 15 amino acids. Germline loops: CDR1 LNHDA, CDR2 SQIVND (reference sequence).